This TCR beta chain was retrieved from a study of blood T cells in healthy people across ages. Losses at the gene ends were 4 bases for V and 10 bases for J; bases not matched to a gene: 7. The CDR3 contains 15 residues. CDR1 is SGHDN, CDR2 FVKESK, per germline. Combining a sample-barcoded 5' primer with a J-beta primer mix, a second PCR ran for roughly 7 to 11 cycles. The template-switch adaptor was a 5' adaptor with 12 random nucleotides. It tagged each cDNA molecule. TCRdb recomputed calls from the 5' RACE reads with MiXCR, one row per CDR3 protein. The sample shows roughly 560,000 distinct CDR3 sequences, under 30% of them seen only once. In addition, the sample was reused for a study of T cells of mothers and their children. That study reports: The study obtained over 8 million TCR beta CDR3 reads per mother and 3 million to 3.5 million per child.

The chain is built from TRBV14 and TRBJ1-6; 10 nucleotides match TRBD1. The sequenced sample consisted of blood. The receptor was derived from a boy aged 5-17 years in good health. The CDR3 protein is CASSPRTGGSSPLHF. The CDR3, as DNA: TGTGCCAGCAGCCCCAGGACAGGGGGTTCGTCACCCCTCCACTTT.